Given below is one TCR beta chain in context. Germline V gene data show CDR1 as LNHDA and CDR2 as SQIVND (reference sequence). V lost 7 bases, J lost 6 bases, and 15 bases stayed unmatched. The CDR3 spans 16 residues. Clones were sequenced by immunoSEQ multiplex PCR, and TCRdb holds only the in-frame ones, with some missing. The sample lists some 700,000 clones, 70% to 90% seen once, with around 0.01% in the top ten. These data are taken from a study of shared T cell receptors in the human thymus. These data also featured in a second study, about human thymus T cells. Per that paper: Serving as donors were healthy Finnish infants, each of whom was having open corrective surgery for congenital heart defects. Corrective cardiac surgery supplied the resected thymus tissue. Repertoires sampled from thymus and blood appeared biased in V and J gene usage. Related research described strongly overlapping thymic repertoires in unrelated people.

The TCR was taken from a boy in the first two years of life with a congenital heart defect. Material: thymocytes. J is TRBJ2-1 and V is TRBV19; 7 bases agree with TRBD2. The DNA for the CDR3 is TGTGCCAGTACCCCGAGGGGAGGGATTAGCCTCAATGAGCAGTTCTTC. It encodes CASTPRGGISLNEQFF.